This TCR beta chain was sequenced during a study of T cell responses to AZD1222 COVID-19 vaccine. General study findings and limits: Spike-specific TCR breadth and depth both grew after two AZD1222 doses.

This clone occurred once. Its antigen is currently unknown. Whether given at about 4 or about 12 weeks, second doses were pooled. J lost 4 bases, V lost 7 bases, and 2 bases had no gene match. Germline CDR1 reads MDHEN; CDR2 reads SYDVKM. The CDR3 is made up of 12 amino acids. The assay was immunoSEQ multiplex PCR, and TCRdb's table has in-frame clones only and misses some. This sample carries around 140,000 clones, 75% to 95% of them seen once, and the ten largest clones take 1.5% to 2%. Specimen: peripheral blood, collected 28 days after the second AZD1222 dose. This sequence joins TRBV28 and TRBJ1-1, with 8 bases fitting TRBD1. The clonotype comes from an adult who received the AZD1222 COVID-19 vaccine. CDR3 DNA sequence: TGTGCCAGCAAGACAGGGGCCACTGAAGCTTTCTTT. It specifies CASKTGATEAFF.